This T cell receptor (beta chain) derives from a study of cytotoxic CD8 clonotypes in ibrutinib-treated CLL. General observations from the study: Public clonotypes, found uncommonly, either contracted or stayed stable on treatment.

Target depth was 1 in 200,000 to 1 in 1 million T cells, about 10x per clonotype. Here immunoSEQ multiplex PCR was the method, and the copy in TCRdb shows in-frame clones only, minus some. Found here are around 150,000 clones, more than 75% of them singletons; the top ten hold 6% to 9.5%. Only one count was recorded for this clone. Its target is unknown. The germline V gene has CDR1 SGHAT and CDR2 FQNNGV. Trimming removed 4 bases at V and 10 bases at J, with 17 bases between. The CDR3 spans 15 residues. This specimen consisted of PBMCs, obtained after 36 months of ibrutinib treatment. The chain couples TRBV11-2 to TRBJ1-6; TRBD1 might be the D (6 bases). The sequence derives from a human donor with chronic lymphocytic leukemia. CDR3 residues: CASSSPMGGQSPLHF. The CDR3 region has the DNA TGTGCCAGCAGCTCCCCCATGGGGGGGCAATCACCCCTCCACTTT.